The 21 T cell receptor beta chains reported below all come from one sample, sequenced in a study of control samples from healthy donors and cancer patients. Profiled with immunoSEQ multiplex PCR; TCRdb holds only in-frame clones, not every one. The sample lists roughly 120,000 clones; approximately 91% were seen once. The sample comprised blood. The receptors stem from a woman between 18 and 29 years old in good health.

The chain links TRBV10-1 to TRBJ2-3; TRBD1 matches at 10 bases. The trim removed 7 bases at V and 5 bases at J, leaving 9 bases unmatched. This CDR3 has 15 amino acids. Germline V gene sequence: CDR1 WNHNN, CDR2 SYGVQD (reference sequence). CDR3 region: CASNPDRGPRDTQYF. CDR3 DNA: TGCGCCAGCAACCCTGACAGGGGGCCTCGAGATACGCAGTATTTT.

The rearrangement uses TRBV30 and TRBJ2-5; 13 positions agree with TRBD2. J gave up 5 bases and V 1 base, and 13 bases lay outside the gene matches. The CDR3 runs 18 residues. Germline CDR1 is GTSNPN and CDR2 is SVGIG (reference sequence). CDR3 residues: CAWSARVWTSGSMETQYF. In DNA, the CDR3 is TGTGCCTGGAGTGCCCGAGTTTGGACTAGCGGGAGTATGGAGACCCAGTACTTC.

The chain carries TRBV30 and TRBJ2-3; D unresolved. Germline-derived CDR1 and CDR2 are GTSNPN and SVGIG (reference sequence). CDR3 length: 12 amino acids. V was cut by 5 bases and J by 6 bases, with 12 bases left in between. The CDR3 here is CAWDPLVDTQYF. The CDR3 DNA sequence: TGTGCCTGGGACCCGTTGGTGGATACGCAGTATTTT.

The gene calls are TRBV4-1 and TRBJ2-7, with TRBD1 identical over 7 bases. This CDR3 has 15 residues. Germline CDR1 is MGHRA and CDR2 is YSYEKL. V lost 2 bases and J lost 4; bases outside the gene matches: 8. This CDR3 reads CASSQNSDRIYEQYF. The CDR3 DNA reads TGCGCCAGCAGCCAAAACTCGGACAGGATATACGAGCAGTACTTC.

J is TRBJ2-7 and V is TRBV6-5; D is ambiguous. Germline-derived CDR1 and CDR2 are MNHEY and SVGAGI. The CDR3 has 12 residues. Trimming removed 2 bases from V and 5 bases from J, with 7 bases in between. The CDR3 spells CASSYDGDEQYF. The CDR3 region has the DNA TGTGCCAGCAGTTACGATGGGGACGAGCAGTACTTC.

This clone was observed a handful of times. The chain combines TRBV7-2 with TRBJ1-5, with TRBD1 identical over 8 bases. This CDR3 has 15 amino acids. Germline V lookup: CDR1 SGHTA, CDR2 FQGNSA. V was clipped by 5 bases and J by 4 bases; unmatched bases: 7. The CDR3, as DNA: TGTGCCAGCAGCCCGAGGACAGGGATGAATCAGCCCCAGCATTTT. Protein sequence: CASSPRTGMNQPQHF.

The rearrangement uses TRBV27 and TRBJ1-1; D unclear. From germline, CDR1 is MNHEY and CDR2 SMNVEV (reference sequence). V was cut by 6 bases and J by 0 bases, with 2 bases left in between. The CDR3 covers 11 residues. This chain's CDR3 is CASSLNTEAFF. CDR3 sequence (DNA): TGTGCCAGCAGCCTGAACACTGAAGCTTTCTTT.

This clone occurred once. J is TRBJ2-3 and V is TRBV18; D uncertain. The CDR3 has 13 amino acids. The V gene lost 3 bases and the J gene lost 6 bases, with 10 bases spanning the gap. CDR1 is KGHSH, CDR2 LQKENI, per germline. CDR3 bases: TGTGCCAGCTCACCCCTGGGCGTGGATACGCAGTATTTT. Translating gives CASSPLGVDTQYF.

This chain joins TRBV6-5 and TRBJ2-7, with 7 nucleotides matching TRBD1. Per germline, CDR1 MNHEY and CDR2 SVGAGI. The CDR3 is 12 amino acids. V shed 8 bases, J shed 5 bases, and the junction held 6 bases outside the gene matches. The CDR3 region is CASVGQFHEQYF. The CDR3 DNA reads TGTGCCAGCGTGGGACAGTTCCACGAGCAGTACTTC.

The chain joins TRBV13 to TRBJ2-7; possibly TRBD1 or TRBD2 for D (5 bases each). V was clipped by 5 bases and J by 6 bases, with 17 bases between them. The V gene's germline CDR1 is PRHDT and CDR2 FYEKMQ (reference sequence). The CDR3 is 14 residues long. CDR3 DNA sequence: TGTGCCAGCAGCCCCAGGGCAGGGAGCCTCGAGCAGTACTTC. This encodes CASSPRAGSLEQYF.

V is TRBV6-2 or TRBV6-3 and J is TRBJ2-7, with D unclear. Trimming shortened V by 0 bases and J by 3 bases, and 6 bases separated the two germline ends. CDR3 length: 13 residues. CDR1 and CDR2 from the germline V gene are MNHEY and SVGEGT. This chain's CDR3 is CASSYSLLYEQYF. Written as DNA, the CDR3 is TGTGCCAGCAGTTACTCCTTACTCTACGAGCAGTACTTC.

This chain uses TRBV6-5 with TRBJ2-1; possible D gene TRBD2, 6 bases. Germline assignment: CDR1 MNHEY and CDR2 SVGAGI. This CDR3 contains 15 residues. Deletions cut 5 bases from V and 4 bases from J, with 15 bases between. The CDR3 sequence is CASSPTPEGYNEQFF. The CDR3 nucleotides read TGTGCCAGCAGTCCAACCCCGGAGGGGTACAATGAGCAGTTCTTC.

The chain employs TRBV5-5 and TRBJ2-3; 10 bases agree with TRBD2. The CDR3 is made up of 17 amino acids. Trimming at V came to 0 bases and at J to 1 base, leaving 5 bases not matched to a gene. Looked up from germline, CDR1 is SGHKS and CDR2 is YYEKEE (reference sequence). This chain's CDR3 is CASSLVLAGVRTDTQYF. CDR3 nucleotides: TGTGCCAGCAGCTTGGTCCTAGCGGGAGTTCGCACAGATACGCAGTATTTT.

V usage is TRBV19 and J usage is TRBJ1-3; D is unresolved. With 7 bases removed from V and 0 bases from J, the gap between germline ends came to 10 bases. CDR1 and CDR2 from the germline V gene are LNHDA and SQIVND (reference sequence). The CDR3 is 14 residues long. CDR3 amino acids: CASKLSYSGNTIYF. The CDR3 coding sequence is TGTGCCAGTAAGCTGAGTTACTCTGGAAACACCATATATTTT.

The V gene is TRBV7-9, the J gene TRBJ1-2; D gene ambiguous. Trimming removed 2 bases from V and 5 bases from J, with 12 bases in between. Germline V gene lookup returns CDR1 SEHNR and CDR2 FQNEAQ (reference sequence). CDR3 length: 14 residues. The CDR3 coding sequence is TGTGCCAGCAGCTTATGGGAAATCTTGTATGGCTACACCTTC. This encodes CASSLWEILYGYTF.

CDR3 sequence (DNA): TGTGCCAGCAGCTTAAAGTCCCAGGGGGATACGCGAGGCTATGGCTACACCTTC. Residues: CASSLKSQGDTRGYGYTF. V is TRBV11-2 and J is TRBJ1-2; 7 bases align to TRBD1. J gave up 4 bases and V 2 bases, and 16 bases lay outside the gene matches. This CDR3 comprises 18 residues. Looked up from germline, CDR1 is SGHAT and CDR2 is FQNNGV. Full variable domain (outside the CDR3, taken from reference TRBV11-2 and TRBJ1-2): EAGVAQSPRYKIIEKRQSVAFWCNPISGHATLYWYQQILGQGPKLLIQFQNNGVVDDSQLPKDRFSAERLKGVDSTLKIQPAKLEDSAVYLCASSLKSQGDTRGYGYTFGSGTRLTVV.

This chain uses TRBV5-4 with TRBJ2-1; tentative D call: TRBD1 (6 bases). The CDR3 contains 14 residues. Germline-derived CDR1 and CDR2 are SGHNT and YYREEE (reference sequence). Trimming cost V 6 bases and J 10 bases, with 20 bases left between them. In DNA form, the CDR3 reads TGTGCCAGCAATCACAGGGATCGGGATGGAGAGCAGTTCTTC. Protein: CASNHRDRDGEQFF.

There are a few counts of this clone. This chain uses TRBV18 with TRBJ1-5, with TRBD1 identical over 8 bases. Germline V lookup: CDR1 KGHSH, CDR2 LQKENI. This CDR3 spans 14 amino acids. J lost 7 bases, V lost 3 bases, and 5 bases had no gene match. The CDR3 sequence is CASSPETGEQPQHF. The CDR3 DNA sequence: TGTGCCAGCTCACCGGAGACAGGGGAGCAGCCCCAGCATTTT.

V gene TRBV19 combines with J gene TRBJ1-5; D might be TRBD1 (5 bases). Trimming took off 2 bases at V and 4 bases at J, with 9 bases between the two ends. The germline V gene has CDR1 LNHDA and CDR2 SQIVND (reference sequence). This CDR3 comprises 14 residues. CDR3 sequence (DNA): TGTGCCAGTAGTATATCGGGGCTAAATCAGCCCCAGCATTTT. It specifies CASSISGLNQPQHF.

This chain connects TRBV3-1 (or the pseudogene TRBV3-2) to TRBJ1-6; the match to TRBD1 covers 8 bases. The V segment lost 6 bases and the J segment 8 bases; nucleotides outside the gene matches: 3. This CDR3 spans 13 amino acids. Germline values: CDR1 LGHDT, CDR2 YNNKEL (reference sequence). Here the CDR3 reads CASRDREYSPLHF. The CDR3 DNA is TGTGCCAGCAGGGACAGGGAGTATTCACCCCTCCACTTT.

The table lists this clone with a count of one. This chain joins TRBV24-1 and TRBJ1-5; a weak D match, TRBD1 (5 bases). With 5 bases removed from V and 7 bases from J, the gap between germline ends came to 11 bases. Germline V lookup: CDR1 KGHDR, CDR2 SFDVKD. The CDR3 length is 13 residues. The CDR3 sequence is CATSAEGTQPQHF. CDR3 DNA: TGTGCCACCAGTGCGGAGGGGACGCAGCCCCAGCATTTT.